This TCR beta chain was profiled in a study of T cells in Graves' hyperthyroidism and ophthalmopathy. Findings of the study overall: The model predicted ophthalmopathy a median around 6.5 months before onset.

Authors of the study amplified TCR beta CDR3 regions from RNA transcripts. In the first-round RT-PCR of the TCR CDR3, the HTBI primer set was used. TCRdb called the multiplex PCR reads again in MiXCR, with one record for every CDR3 protein. The repertoire holds fewer than 750,000 distinct CDR3 sequences, around 15% seen once, with about an eighth in the top ten. This clonotype was seen repeatedly, ten times or more. The antigen remains unidentified. CDR3 length equals 14 residues. Trimming removed 1 base from V and 6 bases from J, with 13 bases in between. Germline V CDR1 and CDR2: MDHEN, SYDVKM. Diagnoses used clinical symptoms, serum thyroxine and TRAb, thyroid ultrasound and orbital computed tomography. PBMCs were derived from roughly 9.6 ml fresh peripheral blood.

The TCR sequence derives from a woman aged 50 to 65 with Graves' ophthalmopathy. The sequencing sample was made of blood. The chain uses TRBV28 and TRBJ2-7; no reliable D call. Here the CDR3 DNA reads TGTGCCAGCAGTTTATTCGGTGTTTCAGGCGAGCAGTACTTC. Translated: CASSLFGVSGEQYF. Looking up the rest from reference TRBV28 and TRBJ2-7 gives the full variable domain: DVKVTQSSRYLVKRTGEKVFLECVQDMDHENMFWYRQDPGLGLRLIYFSYDVKMKEKGDIPEGYSVSREKKERFSLILESASTNQTSMYLCASSLFGVSGEQYFGPGTRLTVT.